This T cell receptor beta chain derives from a study of Ad26.COV2.S vaccination and SARS-CoV-2 variants. Study in general: Ad26.COV2.S given intramuscularly, once or twice 56 days apart.

Points from the study as a whole: Vaccinees and placebo recipients showed similar non-spike TCR breadth. An underestimation of total T cell responses may have resulted from the TCR breadth and depth analyses.

Treatment reported: 15 to 20 received Ad26.COV2.S at low or high dose, single or two shots; about five received placebo; per-sample allocation not given. Specimens were obtained on day 63 following the first vaccine or placebo injection. Turning to this clone: What it binds is not known.

Only in-frame clones appear in the TCRdb table, and some are missing; sequencing was by immunoSEQ multiplex PCR. This table holds around 300,000 clones, around 90% found once. Source: peripheral blood, taken in a trial of Ad26.COV2.S vaccine versus placebo. The TCR originated in a person between 18 and 60 years old who received the Ad26.COV2.S COVID-19 vaccine or a placebo.

As DNA, the CDR3 is TGTGCCAGCAGCTCCGGGACATCGCCGTCGTACGAGCAGTACGTC. Translated, it gives CASSSGTSPSYEQYV. This chain connects TRBV5-4 to TRBJ2-7; D is perhaps TRBD1 (6 bases). CDR1 SGHNT and CDR2 YYREEE come from the germline V gene (reference sequence). CDR3 length equals 15 residues. Trimming took 3 bases from V and 4 from J, leaving 17 bases between them.